This TCR beta chain was sequenced during a study of blood T cell repertoires in COVID-19. About the study: The samples span acute and convalescent COVID-19 from the United States, Italy and Spain.

This CDR3 is built from 15 residues. The germline CDR1 and CDR2 sequences are SGHAT and FQNNGV. With 6 bases clipped from V and 9 bases from J, the junction kept 13 bases outside the gene matches. Assay used: immunoSEQ multiplex PCR; TCRdb lists only in-frame clones, some missing. The table has roughly 300,000 clones, approximately 92% seen once. Sequenced material: PBMCs or T cells enriched from blood (not recorded which). The chain combines TRBV11-2 with TRBJ2-1, with 8 bases lining up with TRBD2. The sequence was obtained from a woman in her 30s who had recovered from COVID-19. Written as DNA, the CDR3 is TGTGCCAGCAGGGGCTTAGCGGGGATGCCCGCTGAGCAGTTCTTC. Protein sequence: CASRGLAGMPAEQFF. Full variable domain (missing parts from reference TRBV11-2 and TRBJ2-1): EAGVAQSPRYKIIEKRQSVAFWCNPISGHATLYWYQQILGQGPKLLIQFQNNGVVDDSQLPKDRFSAERLKGVDSTLKIQPAKLEDSAVYLCASRGLAGMPAEQFFGPGTRLTVL.